This T cell receptor (beta chain) was recovered during a study of blood T cell repertoires in COVID-19. Trimming removed 2 bases at V and 3 bases at J, with 16 bases between. CDR3 length: 16 residues. Germline lookup yields CDR1 SGHRS and CDR2 YFSETQ. The repertoire was sequenced with immunoSEQ multiplex PCR; TCRdb's copy has only in-frame clones and lacks some. The sample carries 100,000 to 150,000 clones, 80% to 90% recorded once. Sequenced material: peripheral blood. The receptor comes from a man aged 50-60 years with active or convalescent COVID-19. The genes are TRBV5-1 and TRBJ2-3; no reliable D call. The CDR3: CASSLRPTPTTDTQYF. In DNA form, the CDR3 reads TGCGCCAGCAGCTTACGACCGACTCCAACTACAGATACGCAGTATTTT.